The 11 T cell receptor beta chains listed next were all sequenced from one sample in a study of blood T cell repertoires in COVID-19. Assay: immunoSEQ multiplex PCR; the TCRdb copy retains only in-frame clones and omits some. Seen here are around 260,000 clones, about 90% observed once, and the top ten hold roughly 10%. The sample consisted of peripheral blood. Receptors originate from a woman in her seventies with COVID-19, enrolled during active disease.

This chain connects TRBV14 to TRBJ2-7; no definite D call. Per the germline V gene, CDR1 is SGHDN and CDR2 is FVKESK. The V and J ends lost 0 bases and 6 bases respectively, with 9 bases between them. The CDR3 extends over 13 amino acids. CDR3 coding DNA: TGTGCCAGCAGCCAAGAAAGGAGCTCCGAGCAGTACTTC. Translating gives CASSQERSSEQYF.

The chain carries TRBV9 and TRBJ1-5; D gene unclear. Germline CDR1 is SGDLS and CDR2 is YYNGEE. V was cut by 0 bases and J by 0 bases, with 10 bases left in between. The CDR3 is 16 amino acids. In DNA, the CDR3 is TGTGCCAGCAGCGTAGTGCGGGGAACTAGCAATCAGCCCCAGCATTTT. Protein sequence: CASSVVRGTSNQPQHF.

This chain links TRBV6-1 with TRBJ2-7; D may be TRBD2 (5 bases). The CDR3 sequence is 16 residues long. Germline V gene sequence: CDR1 MNHNS, CDR2 SASEGT. V was trimmed by 4 bases and J by 2 bases, leaving 18 bases between them. This CDR3 reads CASSVALAEETYEQYF. The CDR3 DNA is TGTGCCAGCAGTGTGGCTCTAGCTGAAGAAACCTACGAGCAGTACTTC.

J is TRBJ2-7 and V is TRBV4-1; 7 bases match TRBD1. The V gene end was trimmed by 2 bases and the J gene end by 4 bases; junction bases not matched to a gene: 5. This CDR3 comprises 14 residues. CDR1 and CDR2 from the germline V gene are MGHRA and YSYEKL. This CDR3 is CASSQPGQSYEQYF. Here the CDR3 DNA reads TGCGCCAGCAGCCAACCGGGACAGAGTTACGAGCAGTACTTC.

The chain is built from TRBV19 and TRBJ1-4, with a tentative D call TRBD1 (6 bases). The CDR3 spans 16 residues. CDR1 and CDR2 (germline): LNHDA, SQIVND (reference sequence). The V gene lost 5 bases and the J gene lost 5 bases, with 18 bases spanning the gap. CDR3 in DNA: TGTGCCAGTAGTCCCCCGGCGGGGGCTTCAAATGAAAAACTGTTTTTT. This sequence encodes CASSPPAGASNEKLFF.

The genes are TRBV10-3 and TRBJ2-3, with TRBD1 identical over 12 bases. After removal of 6 bases from V and 1 base from J, the junction contained 11 bases not matched to a gene. The CDR3 runs 18 residues. The V gene's germline CDR1 is ENHRY and CDR2 SYGVKD. The CDR3 region is CAISTGTGGSSGTDTQYF. CDR3 bases: TGTGCCATCAGCACCGGGACAGGGGGCTCATCGGGCACAGATACGCAGTATTTT.

This clone was recorded once. The CDR3 nucleotides read TGCAGTGCCGAGAACAATGAGCAGTTCTTC. It codes for CSAENNEQFF. The rearrangement joins TRBV20-1 to TRBJ2-1; no clear D. The length of the CDR3 is 10 residues. Germline CDR1 DFQATT, CDR2 SNEGSKA (reference sequence). V lost 6 bases, J lost 5 bases, and 5 bases lay in between.

V gene TRBV12-3 or TRBV12-4 combines with J gene TRBJ1-5; D gene unclear. The length of the CDR3 is 13 residues. The V end was cut by 2 bases, the J end by 7 bases, with 9 bases between. Here the CDR3 DNA reads TGTGCCAGCAGTTTAACGAGAGGGCAGCCCCAGCATTTT. Residues: CASSLTRGQPQHF.

Notes on this clone: The sample contains more than one DNA sequence encoding this CDR3. The chain is built from TRBV11-2 and TRBJ1-5; D is unresolved. Between the trimmed V and J ends, which lost 3 bases and 7 bases, there was a span of 7 bases. Germline V gene lookup returns CDR1 SGHAT and CDR2 FQNNGV. This CDR3 has 12 amino acids. The DNA for the CDR3 is TGTGCCAGCAGCTTCTCGGGACAGCCCCAGCATTTT. This gives the protein CASSFSGQPQHF. The complete variable domain, with remaining parts taken from reference TRBV11-2 and TRBJ1-5, reads EAGVAQSPRYKIIEKRQSVAFWCNPISGHATLYWYQQILGQGPKLLIQFQNNGVVDDSQLPKDRFSAERLKGVDSTLKIQPAKLEDSAVYLCASSFSGQPQHFGDGTRLSIL.

The chain carries TRBV3-1 (or the pseudogene TRBV3-2) and TRBJ1-2; the D gene is possibly TRBD1 (6 bases). CDR1 LGHDT and CDR2 YNNKEL come from the germline V gene (reference sequence). Trimming shortened V by 0 bases and J by 7 bases, and 12 bases separated the two germline ends. CDR3 size: 14 residues. CDR3 coding DNA: TGTGCCAGCAGCCAAGAAGGGGGGGCAGGTGGCTACACCTTC. Translating it yields CASSQEGGAGGYTF.

The chain joins TRBV6-5 to TRBJ1-3, with D hard to call. CDR1 and CDR2 (germline): MNHEY, SVGAGI. V lost 6 bases to trimming and J lost 0 bases, with 12 bases between them. The CDR3 length is 15 residues. The CDR3 DNA is TGTGCCAGCAGCTCCTCCCGGAGCTCTGGAAACACCATATATTTT. This translates into CASSSSRSSGNTIYF.